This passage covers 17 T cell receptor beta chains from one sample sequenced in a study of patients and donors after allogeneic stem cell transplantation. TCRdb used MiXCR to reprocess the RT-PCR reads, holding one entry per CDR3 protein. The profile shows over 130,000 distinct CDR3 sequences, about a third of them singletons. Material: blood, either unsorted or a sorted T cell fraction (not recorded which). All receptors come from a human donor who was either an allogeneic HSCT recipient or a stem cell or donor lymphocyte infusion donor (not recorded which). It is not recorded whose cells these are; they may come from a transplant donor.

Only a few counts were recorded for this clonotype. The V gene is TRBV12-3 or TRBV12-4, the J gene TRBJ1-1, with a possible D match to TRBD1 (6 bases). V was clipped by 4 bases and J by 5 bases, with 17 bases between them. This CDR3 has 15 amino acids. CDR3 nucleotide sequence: TGTGCCAGCAGTTCCCACAGGGCCCCTGGGACTGAAGCTTTCTTT. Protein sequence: CASSSHRAPGTEAFF.

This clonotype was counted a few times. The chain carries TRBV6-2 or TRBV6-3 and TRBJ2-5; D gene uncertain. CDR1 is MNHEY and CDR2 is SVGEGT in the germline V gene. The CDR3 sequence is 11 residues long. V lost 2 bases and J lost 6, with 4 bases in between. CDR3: CASSYVQTQYF. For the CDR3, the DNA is TGTGCCAGCAGTTACGTCCAGACCCAGTACTTC.

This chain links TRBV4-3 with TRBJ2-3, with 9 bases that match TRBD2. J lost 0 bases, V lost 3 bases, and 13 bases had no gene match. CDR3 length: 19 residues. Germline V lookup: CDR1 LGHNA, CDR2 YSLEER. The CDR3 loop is CASSHELAGSEGSTDTQYF. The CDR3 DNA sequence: TGCGCCAGCAGCCATGAGCTAGCGGGGTCCGAGGGTAGCACAGATACGCAGTATTTT.

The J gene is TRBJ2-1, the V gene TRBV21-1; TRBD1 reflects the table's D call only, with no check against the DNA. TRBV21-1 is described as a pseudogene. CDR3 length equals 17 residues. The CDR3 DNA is TGTGCCAGCAGGGGGGCGGATTCTCGGCTCTCCTACAATGAGCAGTTCTTC. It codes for CASRGADSRLSYNEQFF.

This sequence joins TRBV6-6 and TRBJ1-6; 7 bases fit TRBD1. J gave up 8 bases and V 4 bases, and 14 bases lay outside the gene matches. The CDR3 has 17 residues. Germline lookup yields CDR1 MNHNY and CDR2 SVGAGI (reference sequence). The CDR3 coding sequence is TGTGCCAGCAGTTCCCCCGGGGCAGGGGGTAACGATTCACCCCTCCACTTT. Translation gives CASSSPGAGGNDSPLHF.

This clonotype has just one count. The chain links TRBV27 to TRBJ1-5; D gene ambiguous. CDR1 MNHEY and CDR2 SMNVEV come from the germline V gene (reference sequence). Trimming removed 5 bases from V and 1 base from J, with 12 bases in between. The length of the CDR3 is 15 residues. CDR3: CASSPRPGSNQPQHF. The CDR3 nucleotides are TGTGCCAGCAGTCCTCGGCCAGGAAGCAATCAGCCCCAGCATTTT.

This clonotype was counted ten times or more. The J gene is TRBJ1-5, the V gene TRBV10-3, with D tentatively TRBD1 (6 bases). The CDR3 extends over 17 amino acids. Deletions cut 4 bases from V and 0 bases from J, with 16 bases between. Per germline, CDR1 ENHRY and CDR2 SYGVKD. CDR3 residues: CAISGSGGQYSNQPQHF. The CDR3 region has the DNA TGTGCCATCAGTGGGTCTGGAGGACAGTATAGCAATCAGCCCCAGCATTTT.

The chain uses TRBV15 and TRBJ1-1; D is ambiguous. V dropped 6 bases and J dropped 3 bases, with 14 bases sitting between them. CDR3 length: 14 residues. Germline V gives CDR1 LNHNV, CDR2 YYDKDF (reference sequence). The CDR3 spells CATRDLRSYTEAFF. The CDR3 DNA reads TGTGCCACCAGAGATTTAAGAAGTTACACTGAAGCTTTCTTT.

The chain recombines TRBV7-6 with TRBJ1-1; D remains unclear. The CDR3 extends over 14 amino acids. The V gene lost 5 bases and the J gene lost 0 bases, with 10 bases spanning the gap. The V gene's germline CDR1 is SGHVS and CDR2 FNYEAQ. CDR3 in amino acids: CASSADGVNTEAFF. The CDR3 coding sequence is TGTGCCAGCAGCGCGGACGGAGTGAACACTGAAGCTTTCTTT.

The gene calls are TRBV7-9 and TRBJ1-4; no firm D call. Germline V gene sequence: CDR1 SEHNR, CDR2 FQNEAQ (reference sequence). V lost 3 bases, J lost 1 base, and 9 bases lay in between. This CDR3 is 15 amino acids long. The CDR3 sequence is CASSFTSGTNEKLFF. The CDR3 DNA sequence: TGTGCCAGCAGCTTCACCTCAGGAACTAATGAAAAACTGTTTTTT.

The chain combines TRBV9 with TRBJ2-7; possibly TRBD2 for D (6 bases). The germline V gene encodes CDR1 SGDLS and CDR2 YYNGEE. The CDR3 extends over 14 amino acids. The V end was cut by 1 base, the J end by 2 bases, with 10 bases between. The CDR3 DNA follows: TGTGCCAGCAGCGTATCCGGGACTCCCTACGAGCAGTACTTC. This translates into CASSVSGTPYEQYF.

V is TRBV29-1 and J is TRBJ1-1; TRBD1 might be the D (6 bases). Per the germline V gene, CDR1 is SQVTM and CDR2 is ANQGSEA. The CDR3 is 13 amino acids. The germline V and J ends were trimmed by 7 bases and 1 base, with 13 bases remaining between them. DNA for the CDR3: TGCAGCGCAATACTGGACAGGAACACTGAAGCTTTCTTT. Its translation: CSAILDRNTEAFF.

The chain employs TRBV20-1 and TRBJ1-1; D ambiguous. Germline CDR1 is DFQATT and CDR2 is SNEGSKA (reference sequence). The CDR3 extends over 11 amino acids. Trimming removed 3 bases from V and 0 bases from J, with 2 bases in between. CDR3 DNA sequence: TGCAGTGCTAGCATGAACACTGAAGCTTTCTTT. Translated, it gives CSASMNTEAFF.

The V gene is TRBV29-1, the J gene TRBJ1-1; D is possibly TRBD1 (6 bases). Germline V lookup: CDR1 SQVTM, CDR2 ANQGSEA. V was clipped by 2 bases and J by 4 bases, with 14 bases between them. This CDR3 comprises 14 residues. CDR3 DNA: TGCAGCGTTGAATTTACAGGGAAGGGCACTGAAGCTTTCTTT. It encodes CSVEFTGKGTEAFF.

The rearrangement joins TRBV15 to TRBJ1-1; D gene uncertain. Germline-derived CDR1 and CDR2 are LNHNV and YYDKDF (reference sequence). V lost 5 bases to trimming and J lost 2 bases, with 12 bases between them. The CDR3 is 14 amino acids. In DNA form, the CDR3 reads TGTGCCACCAGCCTAATGAGACTAAACACTGAAGCTTTCTTT. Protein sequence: CATSLMRLNTEAFF.

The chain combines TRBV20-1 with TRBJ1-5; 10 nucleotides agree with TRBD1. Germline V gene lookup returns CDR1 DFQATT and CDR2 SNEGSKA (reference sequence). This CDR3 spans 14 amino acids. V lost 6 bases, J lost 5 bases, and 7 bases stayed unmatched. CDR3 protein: CSAHQGTGDQPQHF. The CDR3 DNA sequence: TGCAGTGCCCATCAGGGGACAGGGGATCAGCCCCAGCATTTT.

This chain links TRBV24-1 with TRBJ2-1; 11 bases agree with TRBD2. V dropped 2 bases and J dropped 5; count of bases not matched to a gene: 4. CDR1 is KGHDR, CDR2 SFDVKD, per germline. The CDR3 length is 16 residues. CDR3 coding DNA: TGTGCCACCAGTGATTACCCTAGCGGGGGGAACAATGAGCAGTTCTTC. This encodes CATSDYPSGGNNEQFF.